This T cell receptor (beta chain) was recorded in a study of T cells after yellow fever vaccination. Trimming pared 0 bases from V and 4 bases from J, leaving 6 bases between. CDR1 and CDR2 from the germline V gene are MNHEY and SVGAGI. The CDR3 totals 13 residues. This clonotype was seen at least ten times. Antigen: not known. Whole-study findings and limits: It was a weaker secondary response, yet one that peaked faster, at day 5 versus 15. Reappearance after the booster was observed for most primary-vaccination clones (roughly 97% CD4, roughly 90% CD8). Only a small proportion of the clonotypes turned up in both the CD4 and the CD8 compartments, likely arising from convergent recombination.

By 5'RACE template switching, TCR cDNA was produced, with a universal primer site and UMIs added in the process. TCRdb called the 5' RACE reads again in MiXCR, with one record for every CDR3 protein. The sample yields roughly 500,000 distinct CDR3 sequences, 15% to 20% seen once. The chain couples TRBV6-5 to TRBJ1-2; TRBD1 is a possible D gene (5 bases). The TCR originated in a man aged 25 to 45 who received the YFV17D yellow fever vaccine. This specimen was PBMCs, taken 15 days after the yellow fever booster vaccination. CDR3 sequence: CASSYSGGYGYTF. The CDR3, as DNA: TGTGCCAGCAGTTACTCCGGGGGCTATGGCTACACCTTC.